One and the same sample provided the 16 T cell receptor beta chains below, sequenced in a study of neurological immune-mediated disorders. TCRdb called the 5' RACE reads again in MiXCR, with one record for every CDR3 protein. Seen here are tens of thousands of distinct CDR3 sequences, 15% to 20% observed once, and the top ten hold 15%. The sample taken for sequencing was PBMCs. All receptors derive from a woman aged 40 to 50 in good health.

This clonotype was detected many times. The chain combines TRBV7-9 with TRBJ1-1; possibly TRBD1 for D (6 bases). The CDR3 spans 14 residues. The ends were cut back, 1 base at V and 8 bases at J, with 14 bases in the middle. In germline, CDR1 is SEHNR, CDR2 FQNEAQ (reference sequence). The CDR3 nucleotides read TGTGCCAGCAGCTTAGATAGGAGGCAGGGGGAAGCTTTCTTT. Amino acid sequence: CASSLDRRQGEAFF.

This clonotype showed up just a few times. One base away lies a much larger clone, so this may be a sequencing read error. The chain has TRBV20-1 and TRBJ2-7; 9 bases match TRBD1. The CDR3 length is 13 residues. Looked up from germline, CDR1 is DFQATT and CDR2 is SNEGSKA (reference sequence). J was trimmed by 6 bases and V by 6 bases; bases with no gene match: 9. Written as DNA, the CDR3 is TGCAGTGCCCCTCTGGGGACAGGGTGCGAGCAGTACTTC. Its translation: CSAPLGTGCEQYF.

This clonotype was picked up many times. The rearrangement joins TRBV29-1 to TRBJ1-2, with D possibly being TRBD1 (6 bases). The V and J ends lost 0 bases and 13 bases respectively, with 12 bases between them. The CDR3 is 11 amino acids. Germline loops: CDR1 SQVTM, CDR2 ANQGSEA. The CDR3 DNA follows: TGCAGCGTTGAAGATAGGACAGTGACCACCTTC. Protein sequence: CSVEDRTVTTF.

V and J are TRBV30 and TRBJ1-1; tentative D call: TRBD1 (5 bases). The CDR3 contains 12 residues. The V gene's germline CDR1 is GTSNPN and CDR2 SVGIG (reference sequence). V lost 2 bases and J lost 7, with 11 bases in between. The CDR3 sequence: CAWSPSRGEAFF. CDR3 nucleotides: TGTGCCTGGAGTCCCTCAAGGGGTGAAGCTTTCTTT.

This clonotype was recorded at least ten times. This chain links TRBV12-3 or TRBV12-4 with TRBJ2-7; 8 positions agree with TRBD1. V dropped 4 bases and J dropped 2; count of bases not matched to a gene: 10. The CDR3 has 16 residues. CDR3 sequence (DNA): TGTGCCAGCAGTTCCGAGGTTCAGGGGGCGGCCTACGAGCAGTACTTC. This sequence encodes CASSSEVQGAAYEQYF.

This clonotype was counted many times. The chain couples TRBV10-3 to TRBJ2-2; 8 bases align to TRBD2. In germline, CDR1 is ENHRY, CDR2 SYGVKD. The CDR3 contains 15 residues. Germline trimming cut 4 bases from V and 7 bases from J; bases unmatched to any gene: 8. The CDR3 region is CAISAGSGVDGELFF. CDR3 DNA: TGTGCCATCAGTGCGGGTAGCGGGGTAGACGGGGAGCTGTTTTTT.

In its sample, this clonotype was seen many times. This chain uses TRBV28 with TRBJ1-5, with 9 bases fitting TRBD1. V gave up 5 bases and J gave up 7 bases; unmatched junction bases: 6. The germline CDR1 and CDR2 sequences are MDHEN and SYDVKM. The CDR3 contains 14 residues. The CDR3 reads CASSQGQGRQPQHF. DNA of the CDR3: TGTGCCAGCAGTCAAGGACAGGGGAGACAGCCCCAGCATTTT.

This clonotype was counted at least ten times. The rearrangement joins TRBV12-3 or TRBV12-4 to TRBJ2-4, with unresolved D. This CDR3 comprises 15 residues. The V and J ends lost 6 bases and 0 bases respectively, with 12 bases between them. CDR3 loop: CASSPHGLAKNIQYF. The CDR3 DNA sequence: TGTGCCAGCAGCCCTCATGGGTTAGCCAAAAACATTCAGTACTTC.

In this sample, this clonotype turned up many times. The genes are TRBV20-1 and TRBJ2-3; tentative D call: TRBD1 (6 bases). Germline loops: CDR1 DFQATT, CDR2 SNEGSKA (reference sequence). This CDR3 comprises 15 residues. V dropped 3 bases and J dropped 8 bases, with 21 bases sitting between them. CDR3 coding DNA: TGCAGTGCTAGTCTTCTCCGCAGGGGCCGGGGTACGCAGTATTTT. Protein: CSASLLRRGRGTQYF.

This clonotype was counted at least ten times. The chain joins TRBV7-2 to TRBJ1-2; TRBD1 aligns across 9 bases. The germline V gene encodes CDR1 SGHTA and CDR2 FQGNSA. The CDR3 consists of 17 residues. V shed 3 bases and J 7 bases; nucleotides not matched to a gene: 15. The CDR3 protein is CASSFPSGTGISLGYTF. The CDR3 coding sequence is TGTGCCAGCAGCTTCCCCTCCGGGACAGGGATTTCTCTTGGCTACACCTTC.

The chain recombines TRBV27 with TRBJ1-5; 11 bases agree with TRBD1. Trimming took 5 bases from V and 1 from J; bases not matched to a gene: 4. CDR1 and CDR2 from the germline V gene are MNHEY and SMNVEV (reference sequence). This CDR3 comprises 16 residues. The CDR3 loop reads CASSAGQGGSNQPQHF. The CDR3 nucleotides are TGTGCCAGCAGTGCGGGACAGGGGGGAAGCAATCAGCCCCAGCATTTT.

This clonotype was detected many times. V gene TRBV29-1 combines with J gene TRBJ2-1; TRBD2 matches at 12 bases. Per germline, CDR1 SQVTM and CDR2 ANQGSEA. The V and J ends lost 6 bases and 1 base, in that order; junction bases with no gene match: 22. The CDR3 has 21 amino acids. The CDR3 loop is CSVVNPLLLTSGGLSYNEQFF. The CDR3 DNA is TGCAGCGTCGTTAACCCCCTGCTACTGACTAGCGGGGGTCTTTCCTACAATGAGCAGTTCTTC.

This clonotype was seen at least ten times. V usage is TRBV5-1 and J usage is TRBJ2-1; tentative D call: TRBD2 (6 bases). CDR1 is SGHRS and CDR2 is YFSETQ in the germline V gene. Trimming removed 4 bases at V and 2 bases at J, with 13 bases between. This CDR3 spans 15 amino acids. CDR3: CASSPRGGPYNEQFF. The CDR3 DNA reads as TGCGCCAGCAGCCCGCGCGGAGGGCCCTACAATGAGCAGTTCTTC. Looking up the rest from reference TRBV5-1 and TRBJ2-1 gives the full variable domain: KAGVTQTPRYLIKTRGQQVTLSCSPISGHRSVSWYQQTPGQGLQFLFEYFSETQRNKGNFPGRFSGRQFSNSRSEMNVSTLELGDSALYLCASSPRGGPYNEQFFGPGTRLTVL.

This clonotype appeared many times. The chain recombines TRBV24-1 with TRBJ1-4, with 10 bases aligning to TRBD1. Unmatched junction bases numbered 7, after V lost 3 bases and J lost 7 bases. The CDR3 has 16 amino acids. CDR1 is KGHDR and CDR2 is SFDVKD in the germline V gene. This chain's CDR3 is CATSDRDRGGAEKLFF. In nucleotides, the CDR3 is TGTGCCACCAGTGATCGGGACAGGGGAGGAGCTGAAAAACTGTTTTTT.

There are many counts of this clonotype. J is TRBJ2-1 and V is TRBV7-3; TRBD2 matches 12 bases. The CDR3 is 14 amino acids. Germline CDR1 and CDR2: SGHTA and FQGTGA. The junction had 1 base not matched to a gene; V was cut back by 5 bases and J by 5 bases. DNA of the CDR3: TGTGCCAGCAGCCTAGCGGGGGGGCACAATGAGCAGTTCTTC. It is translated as CASSLAGGHNEQFF.

CDR3 loop: CASSLVPRGGADTQYF. As DNA, the CDR3 is TGTGCCAGCAGCTTAGTTCCGCGGGGGGGTGCAGATACGCAGTATTTT. This chain links TRBV7-2 with TRBJ2-3; the match to TRBD2 covers 9 bases. V lost 1 base to trimming and J lost 4 bases; unmatched junction nucleotides: 6. Germline loops: CDR1 SGHTA, CDR2 FQGNSA. The CDR3 covers 16 residues.